The source of this TCR beta chain is a study of cytotoxic CD8 clonotypes in ibrutinib-treated CLL. Whole-study findings and limits: Clonality increased at ibrutinib response, then returned toward baseline at progression. Stable or contracted on treatment, public clonotypes were also uncommon. Baseline clonality exceeded age-matched healthy donors and tracked circulating CD8+ T-cell counts.

This CDR3 spans 15 amino acids. Germline CDR1 is MNHEY and CDR2 is SVGAGI. Trimming took 5 bases from V and 4 from J; bases not matched to a gene: 9. This clone was seen a few times. Its antigen is undetermined. The intended depth for sequencing was 1 in 200,000 to 1 in 1 million T cells. Profiling relied on immunoSEQ multiplex PCR, and the TCRdb table lists in-frame clones only, not all of them. The data contain 250,000 to 350,000 clones, around 69% of them singletons. This rearrangement joins TRBV6-5 to TRBJ1-2; 8 bases are shared with TRBD1. The receptor was isolated from a human donor with chronic lymphocytic leukemia. The starting material was PBMCs, obtained at disease progression, from a patient treated with ibrutinib. CDR3 bases: TGTGCCAGCAGTCCACCTCGACAGGGGCTCTATGGCTACACCTTC. It specifies CASSPPRQGLYGYTF.